This TCR beta chain comes out of a study of post-analysis software for immune sequencing data. Across the whole study: Relapsing-remitting, secondary progressive and progressive-relapsing multiple sclerosis courses were included. Study-wide results and caveats: Batch-matched samples strongly co-clustered by F measure. Five or six TRBV segments, TRBV5-6, TRBV5-1 and TRBV20-1 among them, were found more frequent in patients than controls. Relative to controls, patients with multiple sclerosis showed significantly lower normalized Chao1 diversity.

A word on this clonotype: The antigen is undetermined.

Unique molecular identifiers tagged the TCR beta cDNA libraries. One entry per CDR3 protein, called by TCRdb with MiXCR from the PCR reads. Of 250,000 to 300,000 distinct CDR3 sequences in the sample, less than 40% were seen once. The germline CDR1 and CDR2 sequences are KGHSH and LQKENI. V lost 2 bases and J lost 4, with 6 bases in between. The CDR3 is 13 residues long. V usage is TRBV18 and J usage is TRBJ1-5; D is unclear. The TCR comes from a girl aged 5-17 years with multiple sclerosis. Sequences were obtained from blood. CDR3 sequence reads: CASSPANNQPQHF. The CDR3 DNA is TGTGCCAGCTCACCAGCGAATAATCAGCCCCAGCATTTT. Variable domain in full (rest from reference TRBV18 and TRBJ1-5): NAGVMQNPRHLVRRRGQEARLRCSPMKGHSHVYWYRQLPEEGLKFMVYLQKENIIDESGMPKERFSAEFPKEGPSILRIQQVVRGDSAAYFCASSPANNQPQHFGDGTRLSIL.